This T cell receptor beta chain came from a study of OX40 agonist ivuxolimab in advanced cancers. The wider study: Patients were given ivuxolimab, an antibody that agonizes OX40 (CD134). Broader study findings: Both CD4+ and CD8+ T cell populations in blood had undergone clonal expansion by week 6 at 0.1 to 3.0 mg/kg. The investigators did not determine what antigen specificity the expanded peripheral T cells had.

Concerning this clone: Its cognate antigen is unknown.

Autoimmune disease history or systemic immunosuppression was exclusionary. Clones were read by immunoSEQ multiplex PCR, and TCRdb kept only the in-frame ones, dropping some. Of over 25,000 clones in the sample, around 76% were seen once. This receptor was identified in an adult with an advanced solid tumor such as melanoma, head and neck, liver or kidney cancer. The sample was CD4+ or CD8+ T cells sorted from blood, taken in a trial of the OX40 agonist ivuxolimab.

CDR3 bases: TGTGCCAGCAGTACAGGGGGGTCGAATGAGCAGTTCTTC. Amino acids: CASSTGGSNEQFF. The chain has TRBV6-1 and TRBJ2-1; 8 bases are a match to TRBD1. The CDR3 consists of 13 residues. Germline-derived CDR1 and CDR2 are MNHNS and SASEGT. Trimming removed 5 bases from V and 7 bases from J; junction bases left unmatched: 4.